These 3 T cell receptor beta chains share one sample of origin, sequenced in a study of blood T cell repertoires in COVID-19. Data came from immunoSEQ multiplex PCR; TCRdb stores just in-frame clones and leaves some out. The sample contains 20,000 or so clones, roughly 89% of which appear only once. Sequencing was performed on peripheral blood. These TCRs come from a human donor in a cohort sampled during active COVID-19.

The chain recombines TRBV9 with TRBJ2-2, with TRBD2 as a possible D gene (6 bases). Germline-derived CDR1 and CDR2 are SGDLS and YYNGEE. This CDR3 is 15 amino acids long. Trimming removed 1 base at V and 2 bases at J, with 9 bases between. The CDR3 sequence: CASSVRGANTGELFF. Here the CDR3 DNA reads TGTGCCAGCAGCGTACGCGGGGCAAACACCGGGGAGCTGTTTTTT. Complete variable domain (other parts from reference TRBV9 and TRBJ2-2): DSGVTQTPKHLITATGQRVTLRCSPRSGDLSVYWYQQSLDQGLQFLIQYYNGEERAKGNILERFSAQQFPDLHSELNLSSLELGDSALYFCASSVRGANTGELFFGEGSRLTVL.

V is TRBV3-1 (or the pseudogene TRBV3-2) and J is TRBJ1-1; 7 nucleotides align to TRBD1. V lost 6 bases to trimming and J lost 1 base; unmatched junction nucleotides: 11. The CDR3 is 16 amino acids. In germline, CDR1 is LGHDT, CDR2 YNNKEL (reference sequence). The chain's CDR3 is CASSFGQVLTNTEAFF. The CDR3 DNA sequence: TGTGCCAGCAGTTTCGGACAGGTTCTAACGAACACTGAAGCTTTCTTT.

This clone was picked up one time. The chain links TRBV12-3 or TRBV12-4 to TRBJ1-1; D unresolved. With 5 bases removed from V and 5 bases from J, the gap between germline ends came to 12 bases. The CDR3 runs to 13 residues. CDR3 in amino acids: CASSPPGGTEAFF. CDR3 bases: TGTGCCAGCAGTCCCCCGGGAGGGACTGAAGCTTTCTTT.